One T cell receptor beta chain is described in this entry. The antigen is not known. This sample was included in a study of CD8 T cells in ankylosing spondylitis. Study results and caveats: Reportedly, disease-linked clones are significantly enriched in ankylosing spondylitis patients' matched synovial fluid.

Losses at the gene ends were 6 bases for V and 3 bases for J; bases not matched to a gene: 5. The CDR3 runs 13 residues. Looked up from germline, CDR1 is LGHDT and CDR2 is YNNKEL (reference sequence). From the 5' RACE reads, TCRdb called clonotypes with MiXCR, one entry per CDR3 protein. The table shows more than 200,000 distinct CDR3 sequences, with 20% to 30% occurring only once. This chain links TRBV3-1 with TRBJ2-7; 7 bases map to TRBD2. The sequenced material came from blood, either unsorted or a sorted T cell fraction (not recorded which). The sequence was obtained from a male donor with ankylosing spondylitis or in good health (not recorded which). The CDR3 reads CASSPTSRYEQYF. Here the CDR3 DNA reads TGTGCCAGCAGTCCGACTAGCCGCTACGAGCAGTACTTC.